The rows below give T cell receptor beta chains drawn from one sample of a study of T-cell memory formation after mild COVID-19. TCRdb reprocessed the 5' RACE reads with MiXCR, giving one entry per CDR3 protein. Among a few hundred thousand distinct CDR3 sequences, 15% to 20% were seen once, and the ten largest hold around a fifth. Source material: PBMCs or a T cell subset sorted from them (not recorded which). These receptors were collected from a young man who had mild COVID-19 (a few samples of this study predate the infection). Cell type and time point are not known. Each CDR3 is given without its conserved first and last residue.

TRBJ2-7	TRBV6-1	11	ASTLGLLYEQY
TRBJ1-4	TRBV19	12	ASTGIRTNEKLF
TRBJ2-5	TRBV28	13	ASRGPGGLRETQY
TRBJ2-2	TRBV11-3	13	ASSYGTTNTGELF
TRBJ2-5	TRBV5-1	11	ASSLTAQETQY
TRBJ1-1	TRBV6-5	13	ASTDSGQVNTEAF
TRBJ1-1	TRBV12-3/TRBV12-4	11	ASSFLNPTEAF
TRBJ2-1	TRBV5-1	11	ASRGTGNNEQF
TRBJ1-5	TRBV28	10	ASSSLNQPQH
TRBJ2-1	TRBV4-3	12	ASSQGYSGNEQF
TRBJ2-5	TRBV20-1	14	SARASGGADWETQY
TRBJ2-7	TRBV5-1	14	ASSSVPRGGSYEQY
TRBJ1-1	TRBV7-2	12	ASSLVYRDTEAF
TRBJ1-6	TRBV11-2	12	ASTIGVYNSPLH
TRBJ2-1	TRBV9	14	ASSVGFRWGAAEQF
TRBJ2-1	TRBV24-1	15	ATSDWRGASSYNEQF
TRBJ2-2	TRBV7-9	12	ASRQETNTGELF
TRBJ1-5	TRBV6-5	9	ASSQGGLQH
TRBJ2-2	TRBV7-3	12	ASSPTFSTGELF
TRBJ2-5	TRBV11-2	11	ASSIGGVETQY
TRBJ1-1	TRBV7-2	16	ASSLDRTGMGPNTEAF
TRBJ2-6	TRBV5-1	14	ASRRTGLAGANVLT
TRBJ2-3	TRBV7-3	13	ASSRYSGGLDTQY
TRBJ2-5	TRBV24-1	11	ATSSEVWETQY
TRBJ2-1	TRBV5-4	13	ASSGAGTLYNEQF
TRBJ2-7	TRBV9	13	ASSVEVRGGNEQY
TRBJ2-1	TRBV5-1	13	ASSLRASGGAGEF
TRBJ2-5	TRBV7-2	13	ASSLGYNFQETQY
TRBJ1-2	TRBV20-1	11	SASDRANYGYT
TRBJ1-2	TRBV7-2	12	ASSWDTLNYGYT
TRBJ1-2	TRBV7-9	10	ASSPGTGGYT
TRBJ1-5	TRBV2	13	ASSAEGTRNQPQH
TRBJ1-1	TRBV29-1	12	SVEIGTFGTEAF
TRBJ1-1	TRBV7-9	13	ASSLGTAWNTEAF
TRBJ2-6	TRBV29-1	12	SVEVGAGANVLT
TRBJ1-4	TRBV4-3	13	ASSQDYRVNEKLF
TRBJ1-6	TRBV12-3/TRBV12-4	11	ATKQGHNSPLH
TRBJ2-4	TRBV20-1	10	SAPGPGNIQY
TRBJ1-1	TRBV12-3/TRBV12-4	12	ASSLGAGRTEAF
TRBJ2-7	TRBV7-9	12	ASSLADSTYEQY
TRBJ2-5	TRBV27	12	ASSKQESQETQY
TRBJ2-7	TRBV7-9	11	ASTTGVYYEQY
TRBJ1-5	TRBV12-3/TRBV12-4	12	ASSQGTVDQPQH
TRBJ2-2	TRBV5-1	14	ASSGAEGTNTGELF
TRBJ1-1	TRBV7-9	14	ASSPGGGRLRTEAF
TRBJ2-2	TRBV5-1	14	ASSSPGGTDTGELF
TRBJ2-7	TRBV5-4	13	ASSLDRTLIYEQY